Shown below are 5 T cell receptor beta chains from a single sample sequenced in a study of T cell repertoires in cytomegalovirus infection. No antigen has been assigned to these receptors. TCRdb redid the calling of the reads with MiXCR, one entry per CDR3 protein. This table holds hundreds of thousands of distinct CDR3 sequences, about a third found once. The sample in question was cultured CD8+ T cells from PBMCs, obtained from culture after CMV antigen stimulation. These receptors all stem from a human donor in good health (CMV status not recorded). Some clones in this sample may be carry-over from other donors' samples.

The genes are TRBV14 and TRBJ1-1; a possible D gene is TRBD1 (5 bases). V dropped 0 bases and J dropped 4 bases, with 15 bases sitting between them. Per the germline V gene, CDR1 is SGHDN and CDR2 is FVKESK. The CDR3 consists of 16 residues. CDR3 coding DNA: TGTGCCAGCAGCCAAGAATTATCAGGGCGTCCCACTGAAGCTTTCTTT. Its protein is CASSQELSGRPTEAFF.

The chain carries TRBV24-1 and TRBJ2-5, with 14 bases aligning to TRBD2. The CDR3 sequence is 16 residues long. Germline V gene data show CDR1 as KGHDR and CDR2 as SFDVKD. V shed 1 base, J shed 5 bases, and the junction held 2 bases outside the gene matches. CDR3 sequence (DNA): TGTGCCACCAGTGATTTTGGGACTAGCGGGAGTGAGACCCAGTACTTC. It encodes CATSDFGTSGSETQYF.

This rearrangement joins TRBV6-6 to TRBJ2-1; 7 positions agree with TRBD1. V lost 5 bases, J lost 0 bases, and 7 bases stayed unmatched. CDR1 is MNHNY and CDR2 is SVGAGI in the germline V gene (reference sequence). This CDR3 spans 16 amino acids. CDR3: CASSNPGQSSYNEQFF. The CDR3 DNA follows: TGTGCCAGCAGTAATCCGGGACAGAGCTCCTACAATGAGCAGTTCTTC.

V usage is TRBV12-3 or TRBV12-4 and J usage is TRBJ2-7; TRBD1 or TRBD2 may be the D gene (6 bases each). This CDR3 region has 14 residues. The V and J ends lost 3 bases and 3 bases respectively, with 12 bases between them. CDR3 loop: CASSLGGSLYEQYF. The CDR3 nucleotides are TGTGCCAGCAGTTTGGGGGGCAGCCTCTACGAGCAGTACTTC.

This clonotype has just a few counts. This rearrangement joins TRBV7-8 to TRBJ2-7, with TRBD2 matching 10 bases. The CDR3 has 15 residues. Germline V gene data show CDR1 as SGHVS and CDR2 as FQNEAQ. Losses at the gene ends were 5 bases for V and 2 bases for J; bases not matched to a gene: 6. The CDR3 spells CASSAGLAATYEQYF. The CDR3 DNA reads TGTGCCAGCAGCGCCGGACTAGCGGCAACCTACGAGCAGTACTTC.